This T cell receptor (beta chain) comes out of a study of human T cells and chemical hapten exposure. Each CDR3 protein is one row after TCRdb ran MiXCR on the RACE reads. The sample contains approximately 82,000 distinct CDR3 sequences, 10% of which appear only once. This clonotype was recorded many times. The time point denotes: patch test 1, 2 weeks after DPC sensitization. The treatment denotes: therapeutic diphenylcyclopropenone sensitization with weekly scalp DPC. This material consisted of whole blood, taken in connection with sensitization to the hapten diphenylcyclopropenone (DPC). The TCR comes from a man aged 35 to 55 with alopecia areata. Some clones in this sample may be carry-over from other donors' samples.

The CDR3, as DNA: TGTGCCAGTAGGACAGGGGGGCCCTACGAGCAGTACTTC. It is translated as CASRTGGPYEQYF. The chain combines TRBV28 with TRBJ2-7; 10 nucleotides align to TRBD1. CDR1 and CDR2 from the germline V gene are MDHEN and SYDVKM. V shed 9 bases, J shed 2 bases, and the junction held 4 bases outside the gene matches. This CDR3 has 13 amino acids. Full variable domain (missing parts from reference TRBV28 and TRBJ2-7): DVKVTQSSRYLVKRTGEKVFLECVQDMDHENMFWYRQDPGLGLRLIYFSYDVKMKEKGDIPEGYSVSREKKERFSLILESASTNQTSMYLCASRTGGPYEQYFGPGTRLTVT.